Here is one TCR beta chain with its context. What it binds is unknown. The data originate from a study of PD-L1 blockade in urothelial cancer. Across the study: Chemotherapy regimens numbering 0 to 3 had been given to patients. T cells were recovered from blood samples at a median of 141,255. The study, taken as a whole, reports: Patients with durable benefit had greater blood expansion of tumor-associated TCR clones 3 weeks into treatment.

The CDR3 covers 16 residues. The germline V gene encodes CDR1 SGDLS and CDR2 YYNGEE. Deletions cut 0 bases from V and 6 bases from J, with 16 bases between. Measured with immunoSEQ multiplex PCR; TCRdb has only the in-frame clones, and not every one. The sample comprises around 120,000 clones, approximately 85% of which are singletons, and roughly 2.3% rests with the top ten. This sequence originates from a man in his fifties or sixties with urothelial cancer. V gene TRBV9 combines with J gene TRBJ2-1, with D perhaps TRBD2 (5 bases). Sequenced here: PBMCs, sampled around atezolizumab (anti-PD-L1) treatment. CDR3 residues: CASSVDEWVGGNEQFF. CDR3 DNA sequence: TGTGCCAGCAGCGTAGATGAGTGGGTAGGAGGCAATGAGCAGTTCTTC.